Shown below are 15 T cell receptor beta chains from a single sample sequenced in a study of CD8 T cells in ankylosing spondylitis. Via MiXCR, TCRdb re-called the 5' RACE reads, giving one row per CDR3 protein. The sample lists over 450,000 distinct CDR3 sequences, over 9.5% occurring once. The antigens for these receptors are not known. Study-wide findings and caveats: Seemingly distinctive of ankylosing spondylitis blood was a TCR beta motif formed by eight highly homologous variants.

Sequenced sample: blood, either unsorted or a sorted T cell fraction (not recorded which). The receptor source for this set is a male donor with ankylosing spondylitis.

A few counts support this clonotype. The CDR3: CASSGTGGLGNEQFF. CDR3 nucleotides: TGCGCCAGCAGTGGAACAGGGGGCTTGGGCAATGAGCAGTTCTTC. The V gene is TRBV10-1, the J gene TRBJ2-1; 9 bases map to TRBD1. The CDR3 is made up of 15 amino acids. V dropped 4 bases and J dropped 6; count of bases not matched to a gene: 7. The germline gives CDR1 WNHNN, CDR2 SYGVQD (reference sequence).

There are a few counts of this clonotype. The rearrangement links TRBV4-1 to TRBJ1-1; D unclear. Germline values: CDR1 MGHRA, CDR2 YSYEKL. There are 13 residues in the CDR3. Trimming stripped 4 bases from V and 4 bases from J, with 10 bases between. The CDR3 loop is CASSRRVRTEAFF. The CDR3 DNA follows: TGCGCCAGCAGCCGCCGGGTTCGCACTGAAGCTTTCTTT.

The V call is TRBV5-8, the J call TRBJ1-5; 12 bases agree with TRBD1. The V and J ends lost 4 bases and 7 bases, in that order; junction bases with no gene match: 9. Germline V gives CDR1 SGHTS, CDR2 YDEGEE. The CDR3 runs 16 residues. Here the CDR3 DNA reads TGTGCCAGCAGCCTCCGGGACAGGGGGCGCAGGCAGCCCCAGCATTTT. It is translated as CASSLRDRGRRQPQHF.

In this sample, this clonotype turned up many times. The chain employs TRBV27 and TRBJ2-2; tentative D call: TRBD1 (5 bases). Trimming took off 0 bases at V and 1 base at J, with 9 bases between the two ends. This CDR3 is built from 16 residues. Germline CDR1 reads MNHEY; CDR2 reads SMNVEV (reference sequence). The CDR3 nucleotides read TGTGCCAGCAGTTTATCAAAGGGGAAGAACACCGGGGAGCTGTTTTTT. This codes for CASSLSKGKNTGELFF.

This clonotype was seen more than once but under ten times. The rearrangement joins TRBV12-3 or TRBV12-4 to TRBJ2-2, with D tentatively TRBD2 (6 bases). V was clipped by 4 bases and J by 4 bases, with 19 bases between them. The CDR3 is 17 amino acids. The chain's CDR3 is CASSSPLASAFTGELFF. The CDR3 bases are TGTGCCAGCAGTTCGCCGTTGGCTAGCGCGTTCACCGGGGAGCTGTTTTTT.

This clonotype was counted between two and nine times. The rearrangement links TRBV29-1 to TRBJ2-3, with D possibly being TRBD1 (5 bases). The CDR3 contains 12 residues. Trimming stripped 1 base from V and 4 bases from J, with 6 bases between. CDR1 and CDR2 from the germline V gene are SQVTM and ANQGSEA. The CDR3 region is CSVEGGSDTQYF. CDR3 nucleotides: TGCAGCGTTGAAGGGGGCTCAGATACGCAGTATTTT.

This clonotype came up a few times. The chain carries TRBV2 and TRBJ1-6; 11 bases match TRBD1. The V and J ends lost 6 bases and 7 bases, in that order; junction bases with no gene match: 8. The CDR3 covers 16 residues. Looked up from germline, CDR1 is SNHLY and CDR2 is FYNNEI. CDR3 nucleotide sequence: TGTGCCAGCAGGGACAGGGGGCTGGTGGGCAATTCACCCCTCCACTTT. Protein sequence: CASRDRGLVGNSPLHF. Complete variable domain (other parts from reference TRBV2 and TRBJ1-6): EPEVTQTPSHQVTQMGQEVILRCVPISNHLYFYWYRQILGQKVEFLVSFYNNEISEKSEIFDDQFSVERPDGSNFTLKIRSTKLEDSAMYFCASRDRGLVGNSPLHFGNGTRLTVT.

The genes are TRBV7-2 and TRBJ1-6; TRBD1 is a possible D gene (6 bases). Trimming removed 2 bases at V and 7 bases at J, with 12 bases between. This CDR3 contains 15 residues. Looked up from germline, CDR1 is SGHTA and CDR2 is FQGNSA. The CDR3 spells CASSLFQGRNSPLHF. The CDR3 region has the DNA TGTGCCAGCAGCTTATTCCAGGGGCGAAATTCACCCCTCCACTTT.

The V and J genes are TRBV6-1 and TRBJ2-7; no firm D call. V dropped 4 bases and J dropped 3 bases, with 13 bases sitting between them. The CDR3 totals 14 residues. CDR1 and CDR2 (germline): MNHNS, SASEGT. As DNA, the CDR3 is TGTGCCAGCAGTGCTACAAAAGGGCTCTACGAGCAGTACGTC. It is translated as CASSATKGLYEQYV.

The CDR3 loop is CSASGDSLYNEQFF. CDR3 sequence (DNA): TGCAGTGCTAGTGGGGACTCCCTCTACAATGAGCAGTTCTTC. The chain is built from TRBV20-1 and TRBJ2-1; perhaps TRBD2 as D (6 bases). V was cut by 3 bases and J by 3 bases, with 12 bases left in between. Germline V lookup: CDR1 DFQATT, CDR2 SNEGSKA (reference sequence). This CDR3 is 14 amino acids long.

The CDR3 DNA reads TGTGCCAGCAGCTTAGGGGCCAGCATCAATGAAAAACTGTTTTTT. Translation: CASSLGASINEKLFF. V is TRBV11-3 and J is TRBJ1-4; D is ambiguous. V gave up 1 base and J gave up 5 bases, with 11 bases separating them. This CDR3 region has 15 residues. From germline, CDR1 is SGHNT and CDR2 YENEEA.

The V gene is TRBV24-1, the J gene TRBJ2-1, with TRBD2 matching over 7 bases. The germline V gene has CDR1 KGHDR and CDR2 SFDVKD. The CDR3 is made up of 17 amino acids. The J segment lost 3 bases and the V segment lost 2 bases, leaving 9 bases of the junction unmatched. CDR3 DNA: TGTGCCACCAGTGATTCCTCAGGAGGGAGGGACTACAATGAGCAGTTCTTC. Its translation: CATSDSSGGRDYNEQFF.

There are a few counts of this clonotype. The CDR3 region is CASSYGQGAVASTDTQYF. CDR3 bases: TGCGCCAGCAGCTACGGACAGGGGGCGGTAGCTAGCACAGATACGCAGTATTTT. The rearrangement joins TRBV5-1 to TRBJ2-3; 11 nucleotides line up with TRBD1. In germline, CDR1 is SGHRS, CDR2 YFSETQ. CDR3 length equals 18 residues. The ends lost 3 bases at V and 0 bases at J; junction bases unmatched: 9.

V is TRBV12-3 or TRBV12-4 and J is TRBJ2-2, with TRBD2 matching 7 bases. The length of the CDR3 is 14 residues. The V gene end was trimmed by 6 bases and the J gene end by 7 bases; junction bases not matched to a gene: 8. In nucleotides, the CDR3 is TGTGCCAGCAGATCTACCGGGAGGAGCGGGGAGCTGTTTTTT. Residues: CASRSTGRSGELFF.

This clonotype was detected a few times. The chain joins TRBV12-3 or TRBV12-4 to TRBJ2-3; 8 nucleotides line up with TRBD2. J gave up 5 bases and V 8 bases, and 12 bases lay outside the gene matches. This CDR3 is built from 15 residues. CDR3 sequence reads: CASGRFSGRIDTQYF. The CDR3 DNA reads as TGTGCCAGCGGAAGGTTCAGCGGGAGAATAGATACGCAGTATTTT.